Sequencing of this TCR beta chain was carried out in a study of cytomegalovirus exposure and HLA in healthy donors. Findings of the study overall: It was in a later analysis that TCR association rates were seen to vary by HLA locus, highest for DRB1 and lowest for HLA-C. Most TCR sequences showed up rarely, but some public TCRs showed up in many donors.

This clone was recorded only once. As yet, its antigen is unknown. It was with 60 Vbeta and 13 Jbeta primers that the PCR ran. Study processing details: Later reanalysis found around 84 million unique TCR beta chains, 9 million to 12 million of them shared. Measured with immunoSEQ multiplex PCR; TCRdb has only the in-frame clones, and not every one. The DNA gave D and trimming, while V, J and clone size come from that table. The table includes tens of thousands of clones, under 85% detected once. Germline CDR1 is LNHNV and CDR2 is YYDKDF (reference sequence). Deletions cut 1 base from V and 3 bases from J, with 15 bases between. The CDR3 totals 16 residues.

The specimen was PBMCs. This sequence was found in a male donor in good health and CMV-seronegative. J is TRBJ2-5 and V is TRBV15; D is undetermined. The CDR3 protein is CATSRAPPTSEETQYF. In nucleotides, the CDR3 is TGTGCCACCAGCAGAGCGCCACCGACATCGGAAGAGACCCAGTACTTC. Combining the CDR3 with reference TRBV15 and TRBJ2-5 gives the whole variable domain DAMVIQNPRYQVTQFGKPVTLSCSQTLNHNVMYWYQQKSSQAPKLLFHYYDKDFNNEADTPDNFQSRRPNTSFCFLDIRSPGLGDTAMYLCATSRAPPTSEETQYFGPGTRLLVL.